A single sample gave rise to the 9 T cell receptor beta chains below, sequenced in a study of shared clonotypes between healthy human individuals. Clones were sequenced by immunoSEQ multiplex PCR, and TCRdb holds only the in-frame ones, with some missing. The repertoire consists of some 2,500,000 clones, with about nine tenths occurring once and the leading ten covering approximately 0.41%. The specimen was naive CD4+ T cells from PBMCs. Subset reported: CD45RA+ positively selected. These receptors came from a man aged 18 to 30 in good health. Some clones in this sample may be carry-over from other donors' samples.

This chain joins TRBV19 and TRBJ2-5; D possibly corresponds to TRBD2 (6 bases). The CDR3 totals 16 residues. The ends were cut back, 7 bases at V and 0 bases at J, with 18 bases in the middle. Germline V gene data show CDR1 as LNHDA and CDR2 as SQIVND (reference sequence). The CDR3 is CASTHSPGSHQETQYF. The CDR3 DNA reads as TGTGCCAGTACCCATTCCCCCGGGAGCCACCAAGAGACCCAGTACTTC.

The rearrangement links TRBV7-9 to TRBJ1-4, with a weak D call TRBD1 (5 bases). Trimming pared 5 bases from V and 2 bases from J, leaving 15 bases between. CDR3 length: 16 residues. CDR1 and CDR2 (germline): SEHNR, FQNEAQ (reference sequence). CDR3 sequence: CASSLRGEGTNEKLFF. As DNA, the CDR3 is TGTGCCAGCAGCCTAAGGGGAGAAGGGACTAATGAAAAACTGTTTTTT.

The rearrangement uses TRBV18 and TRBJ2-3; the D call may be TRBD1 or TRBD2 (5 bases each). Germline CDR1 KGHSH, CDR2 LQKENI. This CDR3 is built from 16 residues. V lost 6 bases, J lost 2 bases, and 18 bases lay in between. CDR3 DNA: TGTGCCAGCTCGTCAAGAGGGGCGCCGGACACAGATACGCAGTATTTT. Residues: CASSSRGAPDTDTQYF.

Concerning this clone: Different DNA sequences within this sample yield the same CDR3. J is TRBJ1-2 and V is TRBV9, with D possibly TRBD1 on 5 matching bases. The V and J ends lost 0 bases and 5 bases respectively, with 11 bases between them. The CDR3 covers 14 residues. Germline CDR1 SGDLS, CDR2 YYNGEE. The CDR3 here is CASSVAGTEYGYTF. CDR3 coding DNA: TGTGCCAGCAGCGTAGCAGGGACGGAATATGGCTACACCTTC.

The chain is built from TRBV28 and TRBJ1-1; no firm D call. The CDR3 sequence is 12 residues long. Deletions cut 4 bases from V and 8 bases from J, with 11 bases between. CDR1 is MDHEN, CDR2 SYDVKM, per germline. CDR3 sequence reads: CASSYWTREAFF. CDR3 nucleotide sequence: TGTGCCAGCAGTTACTGGACCCGAGAAGCTTTCTTT.

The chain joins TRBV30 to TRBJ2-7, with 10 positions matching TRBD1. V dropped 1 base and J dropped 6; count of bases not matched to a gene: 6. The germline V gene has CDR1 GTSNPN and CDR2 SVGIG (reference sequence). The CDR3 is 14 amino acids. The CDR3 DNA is TGTGCCTGGAGTGGGGACAGGGGAAATGGCGAGCAGTACTTC. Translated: CAWSGDRGNGEQYF.

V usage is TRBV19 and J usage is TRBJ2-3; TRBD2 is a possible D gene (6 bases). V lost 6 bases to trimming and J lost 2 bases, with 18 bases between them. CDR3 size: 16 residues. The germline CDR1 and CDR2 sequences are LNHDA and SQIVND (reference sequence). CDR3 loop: CASSPAGLQITDTQYF. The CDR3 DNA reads TGTGCCAGTAGCCCCGCGGGACTCCAAATCACAGATACGCAGTATTTT.

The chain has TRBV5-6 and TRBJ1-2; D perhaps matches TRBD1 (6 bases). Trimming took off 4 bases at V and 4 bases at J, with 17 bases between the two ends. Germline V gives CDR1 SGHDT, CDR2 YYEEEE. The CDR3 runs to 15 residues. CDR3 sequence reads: CASSPDRGHPYGYTF. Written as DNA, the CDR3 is TGTGCCAGCAGCCCGGACCGGGGACACCCCTATGGCTACACCTTC.

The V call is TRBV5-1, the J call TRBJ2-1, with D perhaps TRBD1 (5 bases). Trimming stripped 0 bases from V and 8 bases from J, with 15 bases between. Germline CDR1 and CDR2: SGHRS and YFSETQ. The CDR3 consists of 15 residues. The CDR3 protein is CASSLGRVLSDEQFF. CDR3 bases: TGCGCCAGCAGCTTGGGCAGGGTACTCTCGGATGAGCAGTTCTTC.